Only one count was recorded for the clone carrying this TCR beta chain. This sample is part of a study of blood T cell repertoires in COVID-19. Study-wide background: The United States, Italy and Spain supplied acute and convalescent COVID-19 samples. Sources were T cells, B-cell-depleted T cells, or PBMCs; the material itself was cDNA or gDNA.

Authors' methods: Amplification from reference gene primers served as the basis for estimated nucleated cell counts. Generated by immunoSEQ multiplex PCR, the TCRdb table keeps only in-frame clones and is missing some. From that table come the V and J calls and clone size; the DNA was used to work out D and trimming. This table has 170,000 or so clones, roughly four fifths appearing once. The length of the CDR3 is 16 residues. V was shortened by 3 bases and J by 2 bases, with 13 bases between the two germline ends. Germline V gives CDR1 LNHDA, CDR2 SQIVND (reference sequence). Sample: peripheral blood. This sequence joins TRBV19 and TRBJ2-2; no clear D. The sequence was obtained from a woman between 65 and 79 years old with COVID-19, enrolled during active disease. This CDR3 is CASSILKTSNTGELFF. The DNA of the CDR3 is TGTGCCAGTAGTATCCTCAAGACAAGCAACACCGGGGAGCTGTTTTTT.